This TCR beta chain stems from a study of CD8 T cells in Susac syndrome. Study outcomes and limitations: Across the total CD8+ repertoires, sixteen Susac-specific public clones were found. The CD8+ TEMRA repertoires yielded roughly 5 such clones. Susac CD8+ cells expanded clonally the most in TEMRA cells and in active patients.

This clonotype came up once. Its antigen is unidentified. Recently defined diagnostic criteria classed the Susac syndrome patients as definite or probable. The V gene end was trimmed by 7 bases and the J gene end by 1 base; junction bases not matched to a gene: 5. The CDR3 is 14 residues long. Random hexamers were used to reverse transcribe 0.5 to 1 ug of RNA. TCRdb reprocessed the immunoSEQ multiplex PCR reads with MiXCR, giving one entry per CDR3 protein. This table holds more than 150,000 distinct CDR3 sequences, roughly 94% found once. The sequencing sample was made of CD8+ T cells from PBMCs. The chain links TRBV12-3 or TRBV12-4 to TRBJ2-5, with 8 nucleotides matching TRBD1. The origin of this receptor is a human donor with Susac syndrome. The CDR3 loop is CASTFTGGQETQYF. CDR3 nucleotides: TGTGCCAGCACCTTTACAGGGGGCCAAGAGACCCAGTACTTC.